Sequencing of this T cell receptor (beta chain) was carried out in a study of cytomegalovirus exposure and HLA in healthy donors. Study as a whole: The platform used for the 120 validation repertoires matched that of the roughly 700 first-cohort repertoires, a later analysis reported.

Unmatched junction bases numbered 8, after V lost 2 bases and J lost 5 bases. CDR1 and CDR2 from the germline V gene are MNHEY and SMNVEV (reference sequence). The length of the CDR3 is 17 residues. Study observations and caveats: Investigators reported 164 TCR beta chains as tied to cytomegalovirus. The classifier, whose performance was assessed in both the original and validation cohorts, reportedly diagnosed cytomegalovirus status with high specificity and sensitivity. A few of the chains that were CMV-associated were confirmed in vitro to be specific for CMV antigens.

Regarding this clone: No antigen is known for it.

The assay was immunoSEQ multiplex PCR, and TCRdb's table has in-frame clones only and misses some. Of 92,000 or so clones listed, about 96% are singletons. The clonotype comes from a man aged 18-30 years in good health and CMV-seronegative. The gene calls are TRBV27 and TRBJ2-1; 11 bases map to TRBD2. The source material was PBMCs. CDR3 residues: CASSLLASGRQNNEQFF. For the CDR3, the DNA is TGTGCCAGCAGTTTACTGGCTAGCGGGAGGCAAAACAATGAGCAGTTCTTC.